The rows below give T cell receptor beta chains drawn from one sample of a study of blood T cell repertoires in COVID-19. This table comes from immunoSEQ multiplex PCR, and its TCRdb copy is limited to in-frame clones, with some not included. The top ten hold 5% to 5.5% of the sample, which has tens of thousands of clones, around four fifths seen once. The sample comprised peripheral blood. Every receptor here comes from a man between 65 and 85 years old with acute or convalescent COVID-19. Both conserved end residues are part of each CDR3. The D gene is left open where the match is weak. Clone size appears in some rows only: once, few, many, or a class for an expanded clone.

V gene	J gene	D gene	clone size	CDR3 DNA	CDR3 protein
TRBV6-5	TRBJ1-2	.	few	TGTGCCAGCAGTAGGGACATCTCCTATGGCTACACCTTC	CASSRDISYGYTF
TRBV6-2/TRBV6-3	TRBJ2-7	.	.	TGTGCCAGCAGTCAACCCCTACTCTACGAGCAGTACTTC	CASSQPLLYEQYF
TRBV5-4	TRBJ2-5	TRBD2	.	TGTGCCAGCATGGGGAGCGGGGGCCAAGAGACCCAGTACTTC	CASMGSGGQETQYF
TRBV5-1	TRBJ2-5	.	.	TGCGCCAGCAGCTTGGATACAGCAGAAGAGACCCAGTACTTC	CASSLDTAEETQYF
TRBV5-5	TRBJ2-7	TRBD1	.	TGTGCCAGCAGCTGGCCGGGACAGGGGGCAGAGCAGTACTTC	CASSWPGQGAEQYF
TRBV5-1	TRBJ2-7	TRBD1	.	TGCGCCAGCAGCTCCGGGACAGGGGGGATGGAGCAGTACTTC	CASSSGTGGMEQYF
TRBV5-3	TRBJ2-7	TRBD1	.	TGTGCCAGAAGCCAAGACATCCGGGACAGGGTTCCCGAGCAGTACTTC	CARSQDIRDRVPEQYF
TRBV5-4	TRBJ2-7	TRBD2	.	TGTGCCAGCAGCTCCGGGACTAGCGGGGGGAACTACGAGCAGTACTTC	CASSSGTSGGNYEQYF
TRBV6-1	TRBJ1-5	TRBD1	.	TGTGCCAGCAGTGCAGACAGGGGGTTTGAGAGCAATCAGCCCCAGCATTTT	CASSADRGFESNQPQHF
TRBV5-1	TRBJ1-1	TRBD1	.	TGCGCCAGCAGCTTGGGGGGACAGGGTCGAGCTTTCTTT	CASSLGGQGRAFF
TRBV4-1	TRBJ2-3	.	.	TGCGCCAGCAGCCAAGAACTAGCCACAGATACGCAGTATTTT	CASSQELATDTQYF
TRBV5-1	TRBJ2-6	TRBD1	.	TGCGCCAGCAGCGAAGGGACAGTCTCATCTGGGGCCAACGTCCTGACTTTC	CASSEGTVSSGANVLTF
TRBV5-4	TRBJ1-4	.	.	TGTGCCAGCAGCTCCCCCGGACAGACGACTAATGAAAAACTGTTTTTT	CASSSPGQTTNEKLFF
TRBV5-5	TRBJ2-3	TRBD1	.	TGTGCCAGCAGCCGAGGGACAGGGGCAGATACGCAGTATTTT	CASSRGTGADTQYF
TRBV6-5	TRBJ2-7	TRBD2	.	TGTGCCAGCAATCTACTAGCGGGGGGGCCCGAGCAGTACTTC	CASNLLAGGPEQYF
TRBV23-1	TRBJ1-1	TRBD1	.	TGCGCCACTCCCGGGACAGGGGGGAACACTGAAGCTTTCTTT	CATPGTGGNTEAFF
TRBV5-7	TRBJ1-6	TRBD1	.	TGTGCCAGCAGCGCCGGACAGGGGAGGCCGTATTCACCCCTCCACTTT	CASSAGQGRPYSPLHF
TRBV18	TRBJ2-7	.	.	TGTGCCAGCTCACCAGCTCCGAGCTCCTACGAGCAGTACTTC	CASSPAPSSYEQYF
TRBV5-1	TRBJ2-7	.	once	TGCGCCAGCAGCTTGAGTCGGGGGGCGTCTGACGAGCAGTACTTC	CASSLSRGASDEQYF
TRBV2	TRBJ2-3	TRBD2	.	TGTGCCAGCAGTGTGAGCGGGGGGGAGGATACGCAGTATTTT	CASSVSGGEDTQYF
TRBV9	TRBJ2-7	.	.	TGTGCCAGCAGCGTAGCCCCAGGGCGGAAGCAGTACTTC	CASSVAPGRKQYF
TRBV7-8	TRBJ2-7	TRBD1	.	TGTGCCAGCAGCAGAAACAGGGGGGATGAGCAGTACTTC	CASSRNRGDEQYF
TRBV2	TRBJ2-7	TRBD1	.	TGTGCCAGCAGTGGACAGGGGGTGATCCCTTCCTACGAGCAGTACTTC	CASSGQGVIPSYEQYF
TRBV29-1	TRBJ1-1	.	.	TGCAGCGTTGTGTTATGGGGGGCTGAAGCTTTCTTT	CSVVLWGAEAFF
TRBV7-8	TRBJ1-2	.	.	TGTGCCAGCAGCTTAGGGGGGGTCTATGGCTACACCTTC	CASSLGGVYGYTF
TRBV9	TRBJ2-1	.	.	TGTGCCAGCAGCGTAGCTGCAGGAGGGCACAATGAGCAGTTCTTC	CASSVAAGGHNEQFF
TRBV28	TRBJ2-7	.	.	TGTGCCAGCAGTTTGGAAGGGGCCTACGAGCAGTACTTC	CASSLEGAYEQYF
TRBV24-1	TRBJ2-2	.	.	TGTGCCACCAGTGTACAGGGTAACACCGGGGAGCTGTTTTTT	CATSVQGNTGELFF
TRBV12-2	TRBJ1-6	.	medium-sized	TGTGCAAGCATTAACAACAGACGAACCCCTTCAAGCTCCTATAATTCACCCCTCCACTTT	CASINNRRTPSSSYNSPLHF
TRBV15	TRBJ1-5	.	.	TGTGCCACCGCGGGGGACCGGGGCAATCAGCCCCAGCATTTT	CATAGDRGNQPQHF
TRBV11-2	TRBJ1-4	.	.	TGTGCCAGCAGCTTAACAGGCCGTAATGAAAAACTGTTTTTT	CASSLTGRNEKLFF
TRBV5-8	TRBJ2-5	TRBD2	.	TGTGCCAGCAGCTCCATTAGGGAGGGGTTGGAGACCCAGTACTTC	CASSSIREGLETQYF
TRBV10-1	TRBJ2-5	TRBD2	.	TGCGCCAGCTCCCCTAGCGGAGAGACCCAGTACTTC	CASSPSGETQYF
TRBV5-1	TRBJ1-2	TRBD1	.	TGCGCCAGCAGTTCGGACAGGGGCAGTTATGGCTACACCTTC	CASSSDRGSYGYTF
TRBV4-2	TRBJ2-5	.	once	TGTGCCAGCAGCCAAGCCCCTCAAGAGACCCAGTACTTC	CASSQAPQETQYF
TRBV9	TRBJ2-3	TRBD2	.	TGTGCCAGCAGCCCCTATCTAGCGGGGGACACAGATACGCAGTATTTT	CASSPYLAGDTDTQYF
TRBV12-3/TRBV12-4	TRBJ1-2	.	few	TGTGCCAGCAGTTTAGTTCTGGGAGGCGGCTACACCTTC	CASSLVLGGGYTF
TRBV5-1	TRBJ1-1	.	.	TGCGCCAGCAGCCTGCTTCCGGGACAGAACACTGAAGCTTTCTTT	CASSLLPGQNTEAFF
TRBV5-1	TRBJ2-1	TRBD1	.	TGCGCCAGCAGCCCGGACAGGGGGTCCTACAATGAGCAGTTCTTC	CASSPDRGSYNEQFF
TRBV5-1	TRBJ2-5	TRBD2	.	TGCGCCAGCAGCTTGGAATCAGCGACTAGCGGGTACCAAGAGACCCAGTACTTC	CASSLESATSGYQETQYF
TRBV2	TRBJ1-5	TRBD1	.	TGTGCCAGCAGCGCTTACCAGGGGGCGGGCAATCAGCCCCAGCATTTT	CASSAYQGAGNQPQHF
TRBV25-1	TRBJ1-2	TRBD1	.	TGTGCCAGCAGTGCAACAGACAGGGGAATACTTGGCTACACCTTC	CASSATDRGILGYTF
TRBV4-1	TRBJ2-1	TRBD2	.	TGCGCCAGCAGCCAAGGTCTAGCGGTAATGGATGAGCAGTTCTTC	CASSQGLAVMDEQFF
TRBV18	TRBJ2-2	.	.	TGTGCCAGCTCATCGATCCTTGCGGAGGGGGCTGGCGGGGAGCTGTTTTTT	CASSSILAEGAGGELFF
TRBV7-9	TRBJ2-3	TRBD2	.	TGTGCCAGCAGCCCCCGGACTAGCTCCCCTCGGGCAGATACGCAGTATTTT	CASSPRTSSPRADTQYF
TRBV27	TRBJ1-5	.	.	TGTGCCAGCAGCTATGGCGTATGGGGCAGCAATCAGCCCCAGCATTTT	CASSYGVWGSNQPQHF
TRBV25-1	TRBJ1-1	TRBD1	.	TGTGCCAGCCGTGACAGGGTGAACACTGAAGCTTTCTTT	CASRDRVNTEAFF
TRBV4-1	TRBJ1-4	.	.	TGCGCCAGCAGCCGGAGGTGGGCCTTGGGCGGTGAAAAACTGTTTTTT	CASSRRWALGGEKLFF
TRBV7-8	TRBJ2-2	.	.	TGTGCCAGCAGCAGGGTGCCCGCGGGCCTGGGCGGGGAGCTGTTTTTT	CASSRVPAGLGGELFF
TRBV2	TRBJ1-6	TRBD1	.	TGTGCCAGCAACGAGAGGGGGCAAGGGGGTTCACCCCTCCACTTT	CASNERGQGGSPLHF
TRBV5-1	TRBJ2-7	TRBD1	once	TGCGCCAGCAGCCCTGGGGACAGCTCCTACGAGCAGTACTTC	CASSPGDSSYEQYF
TRBV20-1	TRBJ1-3	.	.	TGCAGTGCTAGTGTCGGGGGTACTAACTCTGGAAACACCATATATTTT	CSASVGGTNSGNTIYF
TRBV10-3	TRBJ1-2	TRBD1	.	TGTGCCATCAGTGAGTTTACAGGGGATTATGGCTACACCTTC	CAISEFTGDYGYTF
TRBV27	TRBJ2-1	TRBD2	medium-sized	TGTGCCAGCAGTCTATCTAGCGGCAATGAGCAGTTCTTC	CASSLSSGNEQFF
TRBV6-1	TRBJ2-7	.	.	TGTGCCAGCAGTGAAGCTGGCAGGCTCTACGAGCAGTACTTC	CASSEAGRLYEQYF